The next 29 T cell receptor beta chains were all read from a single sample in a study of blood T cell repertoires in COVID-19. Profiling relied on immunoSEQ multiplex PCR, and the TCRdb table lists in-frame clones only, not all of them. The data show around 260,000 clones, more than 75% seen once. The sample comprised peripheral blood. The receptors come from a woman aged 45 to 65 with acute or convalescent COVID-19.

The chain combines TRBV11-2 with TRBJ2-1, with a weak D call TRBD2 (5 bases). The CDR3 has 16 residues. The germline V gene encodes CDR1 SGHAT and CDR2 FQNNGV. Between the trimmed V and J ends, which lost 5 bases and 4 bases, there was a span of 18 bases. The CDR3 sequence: CASSPARSTGYNEQFF. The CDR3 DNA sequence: TGTGCCAGCAGCCCGGCGCGGAGTACGGGATACAATGAGCAGTTCTTC.

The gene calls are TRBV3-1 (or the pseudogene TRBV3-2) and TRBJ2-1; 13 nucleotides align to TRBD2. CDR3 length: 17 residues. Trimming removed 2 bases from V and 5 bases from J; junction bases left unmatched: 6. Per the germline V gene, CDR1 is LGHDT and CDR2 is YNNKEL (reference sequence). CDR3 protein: CASSQRTSGSRNNEQFF. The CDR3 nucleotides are TGTGCCAGCAGCCAACGGACTAGCGGGAGCCGCAACAATGAGCAGTTCTTC.

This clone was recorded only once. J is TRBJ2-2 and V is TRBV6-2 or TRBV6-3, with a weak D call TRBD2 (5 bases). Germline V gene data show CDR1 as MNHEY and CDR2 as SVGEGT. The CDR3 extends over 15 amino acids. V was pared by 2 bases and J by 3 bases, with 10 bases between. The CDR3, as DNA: TGTGCCAGCAGTTACGCGAGAGGGTACACCGGGGAGCTGTTTTTT. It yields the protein CASSYARGYTGELFF.

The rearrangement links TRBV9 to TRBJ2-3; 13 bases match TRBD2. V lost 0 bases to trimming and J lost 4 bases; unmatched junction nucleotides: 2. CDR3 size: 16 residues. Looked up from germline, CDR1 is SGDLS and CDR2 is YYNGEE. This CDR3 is CASSVGTSGGADTQYF. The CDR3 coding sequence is TGTGCCAGCAGCGTAGGAACTAGCGGGGGGGCAGATACGCAGTATTTT.

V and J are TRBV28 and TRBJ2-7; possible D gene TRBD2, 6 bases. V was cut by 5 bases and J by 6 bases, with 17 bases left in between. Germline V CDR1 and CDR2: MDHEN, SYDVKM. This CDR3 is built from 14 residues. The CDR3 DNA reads TGTGCCAGCAGTCGGACTACGACGAACGGCGAGCAGTACTTC. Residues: CASSRTTTNGEQYF.

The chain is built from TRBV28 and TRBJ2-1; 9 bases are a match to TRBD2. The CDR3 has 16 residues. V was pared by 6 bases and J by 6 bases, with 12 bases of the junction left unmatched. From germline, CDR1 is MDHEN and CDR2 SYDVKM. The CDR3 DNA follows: TGTGCCAGCAGAGCCTTTACCGGGACTAGCCTCAATGAGCAGTTCTTC. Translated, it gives CASRAFTGTSLNEQFF.

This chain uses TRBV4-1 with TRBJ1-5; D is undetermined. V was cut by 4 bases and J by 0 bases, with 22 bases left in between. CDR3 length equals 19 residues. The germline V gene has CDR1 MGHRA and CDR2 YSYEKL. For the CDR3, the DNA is TGCGCCAGCAGCCTTGTGGGCGTTCCCGTCGATTTTAGCAATCAGCCCCAGCATTTT. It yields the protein CASSLVGVPVDFSNQPQHF.

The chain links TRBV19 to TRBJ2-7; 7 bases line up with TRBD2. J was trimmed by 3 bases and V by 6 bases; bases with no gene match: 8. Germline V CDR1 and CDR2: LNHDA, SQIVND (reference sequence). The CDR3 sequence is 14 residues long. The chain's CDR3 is CASRRLGRDYEQYF. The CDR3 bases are TGTGCCAGTAGGCGCCTGGGGAGGGACTACGAGCAGTACTTC. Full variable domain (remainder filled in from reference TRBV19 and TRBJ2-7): DGGITQSPKYLFRKEGQNVTLSCEQNLNHDAMYWYRQDPGQGLRLIYYSQIVNDFQKGDIAEGYSVSREKKESFPLTVTSAQKNPTAFYLCASRRLGRDYEQYFGPGTRLTVT.

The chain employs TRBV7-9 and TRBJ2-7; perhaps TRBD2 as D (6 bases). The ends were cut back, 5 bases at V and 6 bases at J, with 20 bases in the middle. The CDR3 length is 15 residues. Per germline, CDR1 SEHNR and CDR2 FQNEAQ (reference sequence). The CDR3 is CASSESVREFAEQYF. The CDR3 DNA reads TGTGCCAGCAGCGAATCGGTTCGGGAGTTTGCCGAGCAGTACTTC.

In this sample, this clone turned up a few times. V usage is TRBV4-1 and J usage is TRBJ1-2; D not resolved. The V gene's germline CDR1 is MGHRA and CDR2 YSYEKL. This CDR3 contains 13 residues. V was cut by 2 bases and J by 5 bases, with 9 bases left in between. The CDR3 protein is CASSQSQVYGYTF. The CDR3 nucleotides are TGCGCCAGCAGCCAATCCCAGGTTTATGGCTACACCTTC.

Written as DNA, the CDR3 is TGCGCCAGCAGCACCGTAGCGGGTACCTACAATGAGCAGTTCTTC. This sequence encodes CASSTVAGTYNEQFF. V and J are TRBV5-1 and TRBJ2-1, with 7 positions matching TRBD2. There are 15 residues in the CDR3. V shed 4 bases and J 2 bases; nucleotides not matched to a gene: 6. CDR1 is SGHRS and CDR2 is YFSETQ in the germline V gene.

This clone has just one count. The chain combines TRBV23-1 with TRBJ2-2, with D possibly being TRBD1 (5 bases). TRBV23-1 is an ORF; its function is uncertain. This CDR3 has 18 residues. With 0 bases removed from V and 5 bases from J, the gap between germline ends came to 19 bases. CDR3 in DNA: TGCGCCAGCAGTCAATCGATCTGGGCCCAGGGTGGAACCGGGGAGCTGTTTTTT. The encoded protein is CASSQSIWAQGGTGELFF.

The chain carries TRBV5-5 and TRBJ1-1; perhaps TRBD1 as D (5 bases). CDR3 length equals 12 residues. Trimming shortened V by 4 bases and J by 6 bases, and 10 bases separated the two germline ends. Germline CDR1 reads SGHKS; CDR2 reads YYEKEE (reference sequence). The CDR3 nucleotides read TGTGCCAGCAGCCCGACAGTGGCTGAAGCTTTCTTT. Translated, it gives CASSPTVAEAFF. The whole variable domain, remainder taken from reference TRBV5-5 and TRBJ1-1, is DAGVTQSPTHLIKTRGQQVTLRCSPISGHKSVSWYQQVLGQGPQFIFQYYEKEERGRGNFPDRFSARQFPNYSSELNVNALLLGDSALYLCASSPTVAEAFFGQGTRLTVV.

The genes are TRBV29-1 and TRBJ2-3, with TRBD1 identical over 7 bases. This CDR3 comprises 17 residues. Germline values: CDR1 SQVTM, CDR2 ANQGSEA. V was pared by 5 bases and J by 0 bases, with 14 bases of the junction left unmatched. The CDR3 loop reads CSVYLLEWTGSTDTQYF. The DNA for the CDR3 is TGCAGCGTTTACCTTTTAGAATGGACAGGTAGCACAGATACGCAGTATTTT.

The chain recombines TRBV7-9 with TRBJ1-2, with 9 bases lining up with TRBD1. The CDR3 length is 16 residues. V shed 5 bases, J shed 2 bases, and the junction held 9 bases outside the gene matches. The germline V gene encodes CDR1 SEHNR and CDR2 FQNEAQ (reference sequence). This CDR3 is CASSPNIGQGNYGYTF. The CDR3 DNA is TGTGCCAGCAGCCCGAATATTGGACAGGGGAACTATGGCTACACCTTC.

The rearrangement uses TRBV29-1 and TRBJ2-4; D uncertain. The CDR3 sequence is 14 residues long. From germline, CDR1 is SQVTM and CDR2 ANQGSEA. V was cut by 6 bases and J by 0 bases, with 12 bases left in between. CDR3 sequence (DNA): TGCAGCGTCGAATCGGTGCTAGCCAAAAACATTCAGTACTTC. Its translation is CSVESVLAKNIQYF.

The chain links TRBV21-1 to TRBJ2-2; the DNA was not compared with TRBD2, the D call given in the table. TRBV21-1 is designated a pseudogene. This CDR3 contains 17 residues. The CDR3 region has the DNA TGTGCCAGCAGCGCGACTAGCGGGAGGGCCGGGGCCGGGGAGCTGTTTTTT. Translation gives CASSATSGRAGAGELFF.

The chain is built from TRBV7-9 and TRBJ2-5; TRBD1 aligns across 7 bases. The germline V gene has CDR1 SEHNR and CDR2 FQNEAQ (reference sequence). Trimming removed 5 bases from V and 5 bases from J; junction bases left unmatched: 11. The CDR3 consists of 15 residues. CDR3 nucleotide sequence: TGTGCCAGCAGCCCTAGCTGGGGGACAGAGGAGACCCAGTACTTC. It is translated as CASSPSWGTEETQYF.

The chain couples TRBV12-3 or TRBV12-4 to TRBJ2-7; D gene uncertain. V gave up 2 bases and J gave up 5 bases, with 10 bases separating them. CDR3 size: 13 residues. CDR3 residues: CASSLSPTDEQYF. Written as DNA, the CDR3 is TGTGCCAGCAGTTTATCCCCCACGGACGAGCAGTACTTC.

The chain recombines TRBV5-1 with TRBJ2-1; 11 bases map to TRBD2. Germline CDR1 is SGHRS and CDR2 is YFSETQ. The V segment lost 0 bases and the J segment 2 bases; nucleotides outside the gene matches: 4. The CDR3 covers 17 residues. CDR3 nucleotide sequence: TGCGCCAGCAGCTTGGGACAGACTAGCGGGACCTACAATGAGCAGTTCTTC. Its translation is CASSLGQTSGTYNEQFF.

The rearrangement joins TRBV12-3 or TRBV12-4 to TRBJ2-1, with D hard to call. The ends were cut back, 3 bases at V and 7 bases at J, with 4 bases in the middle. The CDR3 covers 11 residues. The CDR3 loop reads CASSFSNEQFF. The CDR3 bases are TGTGCCAGCAGTTTCTCTAATGAGCAGTTCTTC.

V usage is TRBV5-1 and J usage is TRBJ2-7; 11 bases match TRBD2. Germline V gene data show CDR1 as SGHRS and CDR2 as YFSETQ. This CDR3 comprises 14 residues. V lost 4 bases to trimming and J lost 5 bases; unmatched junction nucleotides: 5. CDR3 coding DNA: TGCGCCAGCAGCGCCACTAGCGGGGGTAACGAGCAGTACTTC. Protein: CASSATSGGNEQYF.

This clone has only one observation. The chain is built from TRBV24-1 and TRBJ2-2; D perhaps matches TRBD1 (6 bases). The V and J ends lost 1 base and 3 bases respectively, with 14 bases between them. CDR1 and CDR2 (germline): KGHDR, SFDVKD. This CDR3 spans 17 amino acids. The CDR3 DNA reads TGTGCCACCAGTGATTTAGGATGGACAGCCGACACCGGGGAGCTGTTTTTT. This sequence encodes CATSDLGWTADTGELFF.

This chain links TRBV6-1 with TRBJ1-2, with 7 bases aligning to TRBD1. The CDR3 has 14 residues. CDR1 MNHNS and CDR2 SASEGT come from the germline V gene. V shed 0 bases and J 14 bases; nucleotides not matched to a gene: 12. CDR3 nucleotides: TGTGCCAGCAGTGAAGCGCCGGGACAGCAGATTAGGACCTTC. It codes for CASSEAPGQQIRTF.

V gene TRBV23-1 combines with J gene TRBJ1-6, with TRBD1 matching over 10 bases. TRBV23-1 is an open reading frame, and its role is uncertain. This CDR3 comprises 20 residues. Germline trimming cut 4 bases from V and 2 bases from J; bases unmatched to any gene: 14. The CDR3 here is CASSLPPGTGEGAYNSPLHF. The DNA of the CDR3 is TGCGCCAGCAGTCTCCCGCCAGGGACAGGGGAAGGCGCCTATAATTCACCCCTCCACTTT.

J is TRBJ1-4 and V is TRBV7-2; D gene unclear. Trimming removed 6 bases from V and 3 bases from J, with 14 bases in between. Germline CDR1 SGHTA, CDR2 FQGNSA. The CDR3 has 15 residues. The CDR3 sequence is CASSLAGWANEKLFF. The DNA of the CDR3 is TGTGCCAGCAGTCTAGCGGGGTGGGCTAATGAAAAACTGTTTTTT.

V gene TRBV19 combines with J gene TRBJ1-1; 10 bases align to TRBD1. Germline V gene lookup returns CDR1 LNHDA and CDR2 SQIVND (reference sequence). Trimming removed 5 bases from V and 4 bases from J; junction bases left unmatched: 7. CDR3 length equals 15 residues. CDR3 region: CASSPIGQGVTEAFF. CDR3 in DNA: TGTGCCAGTAGTCCGATTGGACAGGGGGTCACTGAAGCTTTCTTT.

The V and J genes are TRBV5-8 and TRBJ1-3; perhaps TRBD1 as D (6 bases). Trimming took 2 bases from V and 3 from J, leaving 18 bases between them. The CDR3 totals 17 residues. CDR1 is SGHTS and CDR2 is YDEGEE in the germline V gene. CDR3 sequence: CASSFRSDRIFGNTIYF. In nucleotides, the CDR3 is TGTGCCAGCAGCTTTCGCTCGGACAGAATTTTTGGAAACACCATATATTTT.

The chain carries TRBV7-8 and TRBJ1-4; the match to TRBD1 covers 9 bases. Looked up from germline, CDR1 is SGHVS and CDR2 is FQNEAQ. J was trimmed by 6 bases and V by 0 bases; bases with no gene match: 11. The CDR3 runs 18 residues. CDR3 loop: CASSLAGQGGAGHEKLFF. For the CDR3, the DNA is TGTGCCAGCAGCTTAGCGGGACAGGGAGGTGCTGGGCATGAAAAACTGTTTTTT.